This T cell receptor beta chain was identified in a study of T cell responses to AZD1222 COVID-19 vaccine. Per germline, CDR1 MNHEY and CDR2 SVGAGI. There are 15 residues in the CDR3. J lost 9 bases, V lost 5 bases, and 7 bases had no gene match. The table lists this clone with a count of one. Sequencing was performed with immunoSEQ multiplex PCR; in TCRdb, only in-frame clones are kept and a portion is missing. The data hold roughly 120,000 clones, with about nine tenths observed a single time. The sample consisted of peripheral blood, taken on day 0 of AZD1222 vaccination. The clonotype comes from an adult in good health. The rearrangement uses TRBV6-5 and TRBJ2-5; TRBD2 matches 15 bases. The CDR3: CASSLWTSGGAAQYF. The CDR3 DNA follows: TGTGCCAGCAGTCTTTGGACTAGCGGGGGGGCCGCCCAGTACTTC.